This TCR beta chain was found in a study of T cell responses to AZD1222 COVID-19 vaccine. Note on this clone: Antigen unknown.

The table came from immunoSEQ multiplex PCR; TCRdb's copy has only in-frame clones and leaves some out. The sample records 250,000 to 300,000 clones, roughly 93% being singletons. V gave up 3 bases and J gave up 7 bases; unmatched junction bases: 7. Germline CDR1 and CDR2: SQVTM and ANQGSEA. The CDR3 length is 13 residues. Findings and caveats of the study: Clonal diversity was possibly underestimated, and the donors were mostly white British, with more females. Repertoire samples came only from after the peak T cell response. With dominance at 160-218 and 743-854, vaccine-associated CD4 TCRs spanned spike. It was only five to seven AZD1222 recipients who were seropositive at baseline.

The sequence came from an adult who received the AZD1222 COVID-19 vaccine. The V call is TRBV29-1, the J call TRBJ1-2; 8 positions agree with TRBD1. Sequenced here: peripheral blood, sampled 28 days after the second AZD1222 dose. Here the CDR3 reads CSVERSGGRGYTF. The CDR3 coding sequence is TGCAGCGTTGAGCGTTCAGGGGGCCGTGGCTACACCTTC.